The 4 T cell receptor beta chains below all came from one sample that was sequenced in a study of spatial heterogeneity in lung cancer. TCRdb itself ran the 5' RACE reads through MiXCR, one entry per CDR3 protein. The data show about 48,000 distinct CDR3 sequences, less than 5.5% seen once. Described time point: sample taken at primary tumor resection. Whole RNA obtained from tumor, nontumor lung or frozen PBMC underwent sequencing without sorting. The sequencing used PBMCs, collected at surgery. The receptors were sampled from a male donor with early-stage non-small cell lung cancer.

This clonotype was observed many times. V usage is TRBV12-3 or TRBV12-4 and J usage is TRBJ2-2, with 9 bases fitting TRBD1. The CDR3 totals 20 residues. V was clipped by 6 bases and J by 4 bases; unmatched bases: 21. The CDR3 here is CASSLPPGQGHLGTTGELFF. CDR3 in DNA: TGTGCCAGCAGCCTCCCCCCGGGACAGGGACATTTGGGCACCACCGGGGAGCTGTTTTTT.

This clonotype has ten or more counts. The CDR3 DNA reads TGCAGTGCCAACCGGCTTAGGGGGGCGCCTGGCTACACCTTC. It encodes CSANRLRGAPGYTF. The genes are TRBV20-1 and TRBJ1-2; a possible D gene is TRBD1 (6 bases). This CDR3 has 14 amino acids. V dropped 6 bases and J dropped 7 bases, with 21 bases sitting between them. Germline V lookup: CDR1 DFQATT, CDR2 SNEGSKA (reference sequence).

This clonotype was observed at least ten times. V gene TRBV24-1 combines with J gene TRBJ2-2, with 7 bases fitting TRBD1. Germline CDR1 KGHDR, CDR2 SFDVKD. The CDR3 sequence is 15 residues long. Trimming cost V 3 bases and J 5 bases; bases outside gene matches: 5. In DNA, the CDR3 is TGTGCCACCAGTGATACTGGACAGGCGACCGGGGAGCTGTTTTTT. Its protein is CATSDTGQATGELFF.

This clonotype came up many times. The chain uses TRBV5-1 and TRBJ1-1, with 9 bases that match TRBD1. The trim removed 7 bases at V and 5 bases at J, leaving 12 bases unmatched. Germline V lookup: CDR1 SGHRS, CDR2 YFSETQ. This CDR3 contains 15 residues. CDR3 sequence: CASAPGGQGQTEAFF. DNA for the CDR3: TGCGCCAGCGCACCAGGAGGACAGGGGCAAACTGAAGCTTTCTTT.